These 6 T cell receptor beta chains were sequenced from one sample in a study of PD-1 blockade in classical Hodgkin lymphoma. Brentuximab vedotin exposure varied, and every patient relapsed after autologous stem cell transplantation. Only in-frame clones appear in the TCRdb table, and some are missing; sequencing was by immunoSEQ multiplex PCR. The table lists tens of thousands of clones, 71% of them singletons. The sequencing here drew on peripheral blood mononuclear cells (PBMCs), taken at baseline. These receptors all stem from a human donor with classical Hodgkin lymphoma.

The chain links TRBV5-1 to TRBJ2-5, with 14 bases that match TRBD2. The CDR3 sequence is 19 residues long. With V trimmed by 3 bases and J by 5 bases, 15 bases remained unmatched. CDR1 and CDR2 from the germline V gene are SGHRS and YFSETQ. CDR3 residues: CASSYPLTSGRASWETQYF. CDR3 DNA sequence: TGCGCCAGCAGCTACCCATTGACTAGCGGGAGGGCCTCCTGGGAGACCCAGTACTTC.

The V gene is TRBV9, the J gene TRBJ1-2; no definite D call. Trimming took off 0 bases at V and 4 bases at J, with 13 bases between the two ends. Germline lookup yields CDR1 SGDLS and CDR2 YYNGEE. This CDR3 region has 15 residues. CDR3 loop: CASSVDNLLVYGYTF. CDR3 in DNA: TGTGCCAGCAGCGTAGACAACCTTTTGGTCTATGGCTACACCTTC.

J is TRBJ2-1 and V is TRBV29-1; D might be TRBD1 or TRBD2, each matching 5 bases. The V end lost 0 bases, the J end lost 5 bases, and 11 bases lay between the germline ends. In germline, CDR1 is SQVTM, CDR2 ANQGSEA. The CDR3 extends over 14 amino acids. The DNA of the CDR3 is TGCAGCGTTGAAGATGGGACGCACCACAATGAGCAGTTCTTC. This translates into CSVEDGTHHNEQFF.

This clone was picked up one time. The genes are TRBV19 and TRBJ2-5, with D perhaps matching TRBD1 (5 bases). This CDR3 region has 13 residues. Trimming left V 4 bases short and J 7 bases short, with 13 bases between. Germline V gene sequence: CDR1 LNHDA, CDR2 SQIVND (reference sequence). CDR3: CASSTQVKGTQYF. The CDR3 DNA sequence: TGTGCCAGTAGTACACAGGTAAAGGGGACCCAGTACTTC.

The chain employs TRBV4-1 and TRBJ1-3; the D is unclear. The V gene's germline CDR1 is MGHRA and CDR2 YSYEKL. Trimming took 0 bases from V and 3 from J, leaving 21 bases between them. CDR3 length equals 19 residues. The CDR3 sequence: CASSQDRHPISLFGNTIYF. In DNA form, the CDR3 reads TGCGCCAGCAGCCAAGATAGGCACCCAATATCGCTTTTTGGAAACACCATATATTTT.

The V gene is TRBV30, the J gene TRBJ2-1; 11 bases map to TRBD2. Losses at the gene ends were 3 bases for V and 5 bases for J; bases not matched to a gene: 15. The CDR3 sequence is 18 residues long. CDR1 and CDR2 (germline): GTSNPN, SVGIG (reference sequence). The CDR3 DNA reads as TGTGCCTGGAGGGACATAGGTTCGACTAGCGGGGTAGACAATGAGCAGTTCTTC. It translates to CAWRDIGSTSGVDNEQFF.